This T cell receptor (beta chain) was captured by sequencing in a study of blood T cell repertoires in COVID-19. Study-level information: Acute-phase and convalescent COVID-19 samples originated in the United States, Italy and Spain. In each case, the material was cDNA or gDNA derived from T cells, B-cell-depleted T cells, or PBMCs.

Trimming removed 4 bases at V and 4 bases at J, with 11 bases between. Germline V gene sequence: CDR1 KGHSH, CDR2 LQKENI. There are 14 residues in the CDR3. As originally analysed: Amplification of reference gene primers was used by the study to estimate nucleated cell counts. Produced via immunoSEQ multiplex PCR; TCRdb's table is partial and in-frame only. The DNA gave D and trimming, while V, J and clone size come from that table. The repertoire has over 60,000 clones, around 85% of them found once; the top ten carry approximately 32%. The receptor was isolated from a woman older than 75 with active or convalescent COVID-19. The sequenced material came from peripheral blood. J is TRBJ1-3 and V is TRBV18, with D perhaps TRBD1 (5 bases). CDR3 loop: CASSQAGYGNTIYF. CDR3 DNA sequence: TGTGCCAGCTCACAGGCAGGGTACGGAAACACCATATATTTT.